Here is one T cell receptor (beta chain) with its context. Its antigen is currently unknown. Study-level findings and limits: Tumor Treg TCRs overlapped most with tumor naive CD4+ cells. Larger-cohort validation covered only one TCR beta V-J rearrangement. The TCR gene usage of tumor memory CD4+ T cells clustered together with blood and lymph node memory CD4+ cells and with lymph node naive CD4+ cells.

Cells sorted as Tregs were CD4+, CD25+ and CD127-/low. Full-length variable regions came from constant-region reverse primers plus semi-nested Nested Universal Primer A PCR. TCRdb reprocessed the 5' RACE reads with MiXCR, giving one entry per CDR3 protein. The profile covers 8,600 or so distinct CDR3 sequences, with roughly 50% appearing a single time and 6% to 7% taken by the ten largest. Trimming took off 4 bases at V and 2 bases at J, with 12 bases between the two ends. This CDR3 comprises 14 residues. The germline V gene has CDR1 DFQATT and CDR2 SNEGSKA (reference sequence). This clonotype originated in a female donor with breast cancer. The rearrangement uses TRBV20-1 and TRBJ2-1; unclear D gene. The material sequenced was Tregs sorted from a lymph node. The DNA for the CDR3 is TGCAGTGCTATTAGGACGGTGACCTACAATGAGCAGTTCTTC. Its protein is CSAIRTVTYNEQFF.